This T cell receptor (beta chain) was captured in a study of T cells after yellow fever vaccination. Whole-study context: When fractions had low cell numbers, they were prepared with SMART-Seq v4 Ultra Low Input.

The CDR3 has 15 amino acids. V was cut by 1 base and J by 2 bases, with 12 bases left in between. The germline gives CDR1 SGHVS, CDR2 FNYEAQ. Using its own MiXCR run on the 5' RACE reads, TCRdb lists one record per CDR3 protein. Among roughly 120,000 distinct CDR3 sequences listed, under 9% were seen once. Study-wide points: One caveat is that FACS-sorted repertoires could contain abundant clonotypes contaminating from the bulk population. The booster saw the reappearance of most primary-vaccination clones (about 95% CD4, 88% CD8). Few clonotypes appeared in both CD4 and CD8 compartments.

This clonotype was picked up many times. Its target is not known. The V gene is TRBV7-6, the J gene TRBJ2-7, with TRBD1 as a possible D gene (5 bases). The clonotype originates from a man aged 25 to 45 who received the YFV17D yellow fever vaccine. The starting material was CD8+ T cells sorted from PBMCs, obtained 45 days after the yellow fever booster vaccination. Here the CDR3 reads CASSLDSGFPYEQYF. The CDR3 bases are TGTGCCAGCAGCTTAGACTCAGGGTTCCCCTACGAGCAGTACTTC.